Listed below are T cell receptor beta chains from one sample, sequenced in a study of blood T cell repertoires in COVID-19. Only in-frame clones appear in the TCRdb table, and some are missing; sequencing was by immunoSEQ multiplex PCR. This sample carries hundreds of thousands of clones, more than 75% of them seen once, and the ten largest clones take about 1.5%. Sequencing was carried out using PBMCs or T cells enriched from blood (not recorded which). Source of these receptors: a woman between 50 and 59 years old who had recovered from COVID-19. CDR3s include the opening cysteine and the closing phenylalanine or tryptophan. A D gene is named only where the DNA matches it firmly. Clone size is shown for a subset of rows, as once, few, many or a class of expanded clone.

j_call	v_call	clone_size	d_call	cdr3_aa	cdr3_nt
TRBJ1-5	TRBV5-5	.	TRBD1	CASSLRGQGHQPQHF	TGTGCCAGCAGCTTGCGTGGACAGGGTCATCAGCCCCAGCATTTT
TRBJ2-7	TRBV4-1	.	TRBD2	CASSQPRGRLAGVLSYEQYF	TGCGCCAGCAGCCAACCCCGGGGGCGGCTAGCGGGAGTTCTGTCCTACGAGCAGTACTTC
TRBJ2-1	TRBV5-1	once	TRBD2	CASSSGIYNEQFF	TGCGCCAGCTCTAGCGGCATCTACAATGAGCAGTTCTTC
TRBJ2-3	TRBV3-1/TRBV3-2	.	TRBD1	CASSQRQGLDTQYF	TGTGCCAGCAGCCAAAGACAGGGGCTAGATACGCAGTATTTT
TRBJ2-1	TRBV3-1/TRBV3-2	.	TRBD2	CASSQGGSSYNEQFF	TGTGCCAGCAGCCAAGGCGGGAGCTCCTACAATGAGCAGTTCTTC
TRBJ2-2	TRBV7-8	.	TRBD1	CASSPPDRPNTGELFF	TGTGCCAGCAGCCCACCGGACAGGCCGAACACCGGGGAGCTGTTTTTT
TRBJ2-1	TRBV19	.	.	CASSIRNSYNEQFF	TGTGCCAGTAGTATCAGAAATTCCTACAATGAGCAGTTCTTC
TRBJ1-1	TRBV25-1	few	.	CARQLPGDTEAFF	TGTGCCAGGCAACTGCCGGGGGACACTGAAGCTTTCTTT
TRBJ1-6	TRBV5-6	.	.	CASSFGDNSPLHF	TGTGCCAGCAGCTTCGGAGATAATTCACCCCTCCACTTT
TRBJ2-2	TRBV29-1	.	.	CSVTTQATNTGELFF	TGCAGCGTTACAACTCAGGCTACGAACACCGGGGAGCTGTTTTTT
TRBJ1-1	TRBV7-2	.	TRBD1	CASSLYGTGNTEAFF	TGTGCCAGCAGCTTATACGGGACAGGGAACACTGAAGCTTTCTTT
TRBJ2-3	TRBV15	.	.	CATSRGLTYTQYF	TGTGCCACCAGCAGGGGACTTACCTATACGCAGTATTTT
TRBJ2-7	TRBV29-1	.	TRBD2	CSVETPSGRTYEQYF	TGCAGCGTTGAGACCCCTAGCGGGAGAACGTACGAGCAGTACTTC
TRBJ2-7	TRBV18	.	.	CASSPHAVGNEQYF	TGTGCCAGCTCACCTCATGCGGTCGGTAACGAGCAGTACTTC
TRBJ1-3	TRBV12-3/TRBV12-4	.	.	CASSFSVGNTIYF	TGTGCCAGCAGTTTTAGTGTGGGAAACACCATATATTTT
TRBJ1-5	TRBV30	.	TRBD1	CAWSGDRLQGNQPQHF	TGTGCCTGGAGTGGGGACAGACTTCAAGGCAATCAGCCCCAGCATTTT
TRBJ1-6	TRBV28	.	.	CASIEAGDNSPLHF	TGTGCCAGCATTGAAGCAGGGGATAATTCACCCCTCCACTTT
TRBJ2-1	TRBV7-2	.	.	CASSLVGTAYNEQFF	TGTGCCAGCAGCTTAGTGGGGACTGCCTACAATGAGCAGTTCTTC
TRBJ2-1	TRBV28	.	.	CASSPFTFPSYNEQFF	TGTGCCAGCAGTCCCTTCACATTTCCCTCCTACAATGAGCAGTTCTTC
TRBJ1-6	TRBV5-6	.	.	CASSLTGNIRSPLHF	TGTGCCAGCAGCTTGACAGGGAACATCCGTTCACCCCTCCACTTT
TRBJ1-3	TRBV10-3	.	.	CAISEVQGDGNTIYF	TGTGCCATCAGTGAGGTACAGGGCGATGGAAACACCATATATTTT
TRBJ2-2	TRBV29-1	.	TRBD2	CSVKGTSGSTGELFF	TGCAGCGTTAAGGGGACTAGCGGGTCGACCGGGGAGCTGTTTTTT
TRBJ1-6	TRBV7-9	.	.	CASGLRQDNSPLHF	TGTGCCAGCGGACTGAGGCAGGATAATTCACCCCTCCACTTT
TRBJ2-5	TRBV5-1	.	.	CASRPQRSSQETQYF	TGCGCCAGCAGACCTCAACGGTCTAGCCAAGAGACCCAGTACTTC
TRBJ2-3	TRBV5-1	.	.	CASSLLGVPSSTDTQYF	TGCGCCAGCAGCTTACTAGGAGTCCCCTCTAGCACAGATACGCAGTATTTT
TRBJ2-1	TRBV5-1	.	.	CASSRDTSYNEQFF	TGCGCCAGCAGTAGAGATACCTCCTACAATGAGCAGTTCTTC
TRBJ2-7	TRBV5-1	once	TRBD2	CASSPKSAGGWGEYEQYF	TGCGCCAGCAGCCCCAAATCAGCGGGAGGTTGGGGTGAATACGAGCAGTACTTC
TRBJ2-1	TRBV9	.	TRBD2	CASSATSRNEQFF	TGTGCCAGCAGCGCGACTAGCAGGAATGAGCAGTTCTTC
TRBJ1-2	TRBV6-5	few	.	CASSKSSYGYTF	TGTGCCAGCAGTAAAAGTAGCTATGGCTACACCTTC
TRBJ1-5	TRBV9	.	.	CASSSGGGVNQPQHF	TGTGCCAGCAGCTCCGGGGGAGGGGTTAATCAGCCCCAGCATTTT
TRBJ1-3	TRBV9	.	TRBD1	CASSEGTGFSRNTIYF	TGTGCCAGCAGCGAAGGGACAGGCTTCTCTCGAAACACCATATATTTT